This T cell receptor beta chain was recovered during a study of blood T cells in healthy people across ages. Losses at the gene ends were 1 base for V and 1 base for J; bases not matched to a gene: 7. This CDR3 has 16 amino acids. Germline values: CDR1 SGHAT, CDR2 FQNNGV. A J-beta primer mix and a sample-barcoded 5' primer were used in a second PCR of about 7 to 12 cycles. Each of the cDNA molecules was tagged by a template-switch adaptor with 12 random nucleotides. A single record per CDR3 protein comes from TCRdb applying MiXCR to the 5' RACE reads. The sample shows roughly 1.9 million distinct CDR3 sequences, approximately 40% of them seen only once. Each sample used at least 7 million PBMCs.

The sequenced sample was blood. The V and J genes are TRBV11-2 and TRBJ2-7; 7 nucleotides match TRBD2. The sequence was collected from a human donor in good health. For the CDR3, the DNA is TGTGCCAGCAGCTTAGGTCCGGCGGGGGATTCCTACGAGCAGTACTTC. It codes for CASSLGPAGDSYEQYF.